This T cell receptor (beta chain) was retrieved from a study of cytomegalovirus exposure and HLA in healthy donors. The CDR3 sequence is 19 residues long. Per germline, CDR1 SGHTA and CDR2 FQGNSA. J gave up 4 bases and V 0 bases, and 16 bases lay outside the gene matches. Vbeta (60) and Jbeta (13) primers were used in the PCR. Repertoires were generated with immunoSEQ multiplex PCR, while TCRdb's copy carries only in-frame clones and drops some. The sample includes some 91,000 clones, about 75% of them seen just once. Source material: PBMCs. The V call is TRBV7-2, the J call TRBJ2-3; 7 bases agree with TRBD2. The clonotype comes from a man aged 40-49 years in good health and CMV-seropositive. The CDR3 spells CASSLAAVIAGGIADTQYF. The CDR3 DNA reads TGTGCCAGCAGCTTAGCGGCGGTTATAGCGGGTGGGATCGCAGATACGCAGTATTTT.